These T cell receptor beta chains were read from a single sample in a study of identifying expanded T cells in peripheral blood. TCRdb keeps only in-frame clones here, not all; method: immunoSEQ multiplex PCR. The sample yields some 76,000 clones, almost 90% seen once. The sample comprised blood. Receptor source: a person aged 18-69 years in good health. Both conserved end residues are part of each CDR3. D genes are given only for firm matches. The size entry is marked missing in some rows and otherwise reads once, few, many or a size class.

NA NA TRBJ1-3 TRBV7-6 TGTGCCAGCAAGAGGGGGACCGGGGATATCGGAAACACCATATATTTT CASKRGTGDIGNTIYF
NA NA TRBJ1-1 TRBV2 TGTGCCAGCATCCTGGGGGGGGGCGACACTGAAGCTTTCTTT CASILGGGDTEAFF
NA NA TRBJ2-1 TRBV7-2 TGTGCCAGCAGCCTGACTAGGGGCAATGAGCAGTTCTTC CASSLTRGNEQFF
NA TRBD1 TRBJ1-2 TRBV25-1 TGTGCCAGCAGTGAGTCCGGGACAGGGGTTAGGTATGGCTACACCTTC CASSESGTGVRYGYTF
NA TRBD1 TRBJ2-1 TRBV5-4 TGTGCCAGCAGCTCCGGGACAGGGGGGTGGAATGAGCAGTTCTTC CASSSGTGGWNEQFF
NA NA TRBJ2-2 TRBV30 TGTGCCTGGGATATCCCCGGGGAGCTGTTTTTT CAWDIPGELFF
NA NA TRBJ1-2 TRBV30 TGTGCCTGGACCGGTCCAGGGCGATATGGCTACACCTTC CAWTGPGRYGYTF
NA NA TRBJ2-7 TRBV9 TGTGCCAGCAGCCCAGCTAGTTCGGTCTACGAGCAGTACTTC CASSPASSVYEQYF
once NA TRBJ2-7 TRBV4-2 TGTGCCAGCAGCCAAGAAAGAGGTGGCGGCTACGAGCAGTACTTC CASSQERGGGYEQYF
NA TRBD1 TRBJ2-7 TRBV29-1 TGCAGCGTACAGGGGGCGTCGAACTACGAGCAGTACTTC CSVQGASNYEQYF
NA TRBD1 TRBJ2-5 TRBV6-5 TGTGCCAGCACGACAGGGGAACCCTCCGAGACCCAGTACTTC CASTTGEPSETQYF
once NA TRBJ2-2 TRBV2 TGTGCCAGCTGCCAGGGATTCGGCGGGGAGCTGTTTTTT CASCQGFGGELFF
NA NA TRBJ2-7 TRBV7-9 TGTGCCAGCAGCTTAAAGGGGAGTTTCCTTCCATCCTACGAGCAGTACTTC CASSLKGSFLPSYEQYF
NA NA TRBJ1-1 TRBV5-1 TGCGCCAGCAGCTATGGTGGGGGGCTCAACACTGAAGCTTTCTTT CASSYGGGLNTEAFF
NA TRBD1 TRBJ2-5 TRBV7-7 TGTGCCAGCAGTCATTCGGGACAGGGGGGGACCCAGTACTTC CASSHSGQGGTQYF
NA NA TRBJ2-7 TRBV16 TGTGCCAGCAGCTACGAGCAGTACTTC CASSYEQYF
NA TRBD1 TRBJ2-3 TRBV11-3 TGTGCCAGCAGCGTAGGGGGCCCAACAGATACGCAGTATTTT CASSVGGPTDTQYF
few TRBD2 TRBJ2-4 TRBV15 TGTGCCACCAGCAGGCTAGCGGGAGGGCCGGACATTCAGTACTTC CATSRLAGGPDIQYF
NA TRBD2 TRBJ2-3 TRBV2 TGTGCCAGCCAACAAGCGGGGGGCGGCACAGATACGCAGTATTTT CASQQAGGGTDTQYF
NA TRBD1 TRBJ2-5 TRBV18 TGTGCCAGCTCAGCCACCACGCCGGGACAGGGGCAAGAGACCCAGTACTTC CASSATTPGQGQETQYF
NA NA TRBJ2-7 TRBV29-1 TGCAGCGTTGAAGGGTTGGCCGACTACGAGCAGTACTTC CSVEGLADYEQYF
once NA TRBJ2-2 TRBV5-1 TGCGCCAGCAGCCAGGAACAGGGTACGAACACCGGGGAGCTGTTTTTT CASSQEQGTNTGELFF
NA NA TRBJ2-1 TRBV7-9 TGTGCCAGCAGCTTAGACACCTACAATGAGCAGTTCTTC CASSLDTYNEQFF
NA TRBD1 TRBJ2-2 TRBV11-2 TGTGCCAGCAGCTTCCACCGGGACAGTGCCAACACCGGGGAGCTGTTTTTT CASSFHRDSANTGELFF
NA NA TRBJ2-3 TRBV27 TGTGCCACCGCTCAAAGCAGAACCACAGATACGCAGTATTTT CATAQSRTTDTQYF
NA TRBD2 TRBJ2-7 TRBV7-6 TGTGCCAGCAGCTTAGCCCCTCTAGCGGGGGGCTCCTACGAGCAGTACTTC CASSLAPLAGGSYEQYF
NA TRBD1 TRBJ2-7 TRBV18 TGTGCCAGCTCAGAATCCGGGACAGGAGCCTACGAGCAGTACTTC CASSESGTGAYEQYF
NA TRBD2 TRBJ2-1 TRBV9 TGTGCCAGCAGCGTAGATTCCACTAGCGGCCCATACAATGAGCAGTTCTTC CASSVDSTSGPYNEQFF
NA TRBD2 TRBJ2-2 TRBV30 TGTGCCTGGAGTGTACGGGGGGGTGCCGGGGAGCTGTTTTTT CAWSVRGGAGELFF
NA TRBD1 TRBJ1-1 TRBV18 TGTGCCAGCTCACCCAGGGGGCGCGTCGACACTGAAGCTTTCTTT CASSPRGRVDTEAFF
NA NA TRBJ2-7 TRBV6-5 TGTGCCAGCAGTTACTCGGGGAGCCTGGGGGAGCAGTACTTC CASSYSGSLGEQYF
NA NA TRBJ1-3 TRBV11-2 TGTGCCAGCAGTACAACGGGCTCTGGAAACACCATATATTTT CASSTTGSGNTIYF
NA TRBD1 TRBJ2-4 TRBV7-2 TGTGCCAGCAGCTCGCCGGGACAGAGGGGACAAAACATTCAGTACTTC CASSSPGQRGQNIQYF
NA NA TRBJ2-7 TRBV5-4 TGTGCCAGCAGCATGGGAGCTTACTCCTACGAGCAGTACTTC CASSMGAYSYEQYF
NA NA TRBJ2-7 TRBV7-2 TGTGCCAGCAGCCCCCGTCGAGACTACGAGCAGTACTTC CASSPRRDYEQYF
NA TRBD1 TRBJ2-7 TRBV6-1 TGTGCCACGGACAGGGGTTTCGCCTACGAGCAGTACTTC CATDRGFAYEQYF
NA NA TRBJ1-1 TRBV6-6 TGTGCCAGCAGTTCCGAATTTCGGACAGCCGCTGAAGCTTTCTTT CASSSEFRTAAEAFF
NA TRBD1 TRBJ1-1 TRBV10-3 TGTGCCATCAGAATACAGGGGGAGGTAACTGAAGCTTTCTTT CAIRIQGEVTEAFF
NA NA TRBJ2-5 TRBV5-1 TGCGCCAGCAGCTTGGCTGACACTAGGAGAGAGACCCAGTACTTC CASSLADTRRETQYF
few TRBD2 TRBJ2-1 TRBV2 TGTGCCAGCAGACCCAGCGGGAGAGGACCCTACAATGAGCAGTTCTTC CASRPSGRGPYNEQFF
NA TRBD1 TRBJ1-2 TRBV5-1 TGCGCCAGCAGCTTTGACAGGGAAGGCTACACCTTC CASSFDREGYTF
NA TRBD1 TRBJ1-6 TRBV5-1 TGCGCCAGCAGCTATGAGGGGGCAAGTAATTCACCCCTCCACTTT CASSYEGASNSPLHF
NA NA TRBJ2-7 TRBV6-5 TGTGCCAGCAGACCGGGGGCTAGCGCTGTATACGAGCAGTACTTC CASRPGASAVYEQYF
NA NA TRBJ1-1 TRBV28 TGTGCCAGCAGGCGGGGCCCGGGGGCCCTGAACACTGAAGCTTTCTTT CASRRGPGALNTEAFF
NA NA TRBJ2-1 TRBV19 TGTGCCAGCCGACTAGGACTTGAGCAGTTCTTC CASRLGLEQFF
NA TRBD2 TRBJ2-1 TRBV2 TGTGCCAGCAGTCACATGACTAGCGGAGCCTACAATGAGCAGTTCTTC CASSHMTSGAYNEQFF
NA NA TRBJ2-7 TRBV5-6 TGTGCCAGCAGCCCGAGGGACGGATCCTACGAGCAGTACTTC CASSPRDGSYEQYF
once NA TRBJ2-1 TRBV5-6 TGTGCCAGCAGCTTGGGGTTGTGGTCGATCTACAATGAGCAGTTCTTC CASSLGLWSIYNEQFF